This T cell receptor (beta chain) appears in the sequencing data of a study of blood T cell repertoires in COVID-19. Study-level information: Samples representing acute and convalescent COVID-19 were sourced from the United States, Italy and Spain. In each case, the material was cDNA or gDNA derived from T cells, B-cell-depleted T cells, or PBMCs.

In the study's own analysis: Estimation of nucleated cell counts relied on the amplification of reference gene primers. The table came from immunoSEQ multiplex PCR; TCRdb's copy has only in-frame clones and leaves some out. That table gives V, J and clone size, and the DNA gave D and trimming. The top ten clones hold more than 2% of a sample with approximately 130,000 clones, about 87% of them seen once. Deletions cut 0 bases from V and 5 bases from J, with 10 bases between. The CDR3 is 15 residues long. CDR1 and CDR2 from the germline V gene are MNHEY and SVGAGI. Source material: peripheral blood. This sequence joins TRBV6-5 and TRBJ2-2; D gene ambiguous. This receptor was taken from a woman in her forties or fifties with acute or convalescent COVID-19. CDR3 amino acids: CASSYSVQLTGELFF. The DNA of the CDR3 is TGTGCCAGCAGTTACTCTGTCCAACTGACCGGGGAGCTGTTTTTT.